The rows below give T cell receptor beta chains drawn from one sample of a study of T cell responses to AZD1222 COVID-19 vaccine. Some clones are missing from TCRdb's copy, which holds only in-frame ones; the method was immunoSEQ multiplex PCR. The table has 110,000 to 150,000 clones, around nine tenths seen once. This material consisted of peripheral blood, taken on day 0 of AZD1222 vaccination. All receptors derive from an adult in good health. The CDR3 runs from the conserved cysteine through the conserved F or W. The D gene is left open where the match is weak. Some rows have no size entry. The others give once, few or many, or a class for an expanded clone.

J gene: TRBJ1-1; clone size: few; D gene: .; CDR3 length: 14; V gene: TRBV19; CDR3 DNA: TGTGCCAGTAGTATAGATGCGGTGAACACTGAAGCTTTCTTT; CDR3 protein: CASSIDAVNTEAFF
J gene: TRBJ2-3; clone size: .; D gene: .; CDR3 length: 18; V gene: TRBV27; CDR3 DNA: TGTGCCAGCAGTTTATCTTTTCCGGGACATAGTAGCACAGATACGCAGTATTTT; CDR3 protein: CASSLSFPGHSSTDTQYF
J gene: TRBJ2-1; clone size: .; D gene: .; CDR3 length: 20; V gene: TRBV7-7; CDR3 DNA: TGTGCTAGCAGCCCTTATGGGCCGGGCCGAGACCTCCCCACCTACAATGAGCAGTTCTTC; CDR3 protein: CASSPYGPGRDLPTYNEQFF
J gene: TRBJ2-5; clone size: .; D gene: TRBD2; CDR3 length: 16; V gene: TRBV11-2; CDR3 DNA: TGTGCCAGCAGCCCCGACCTAGCGGGACCGCAAGAGACCCAGTACTTC; CDR3 protein: CASSPDLAGPQETQYF
J gene: TRBJ2-3; clone size: .; D gene: .; CDR3 length: 13; V gene: TRBV24-1; CDR3 DNA: TGTGCCACCAGCAAGGACCTCGCAGATACGCAGTATTTT; CDR3 protein: CATSKDLADTQYF
J gene: TRBJ1-2; clone size: .; D gene: .; CDR3 length: 15; V gene: TRBV5-4; CDR3 DNA: TGTGCCAGCAGCTTGGGGGTAGGAACTAACTATGGCTACACCTTC; CDR3 protein: CASSLGVGTNYGYTF
J gene: TRBJ1-4; clone size: .; D gene: TRBD1; CDR3 length: 13; V gene: TRBV5-1; CDR3 DNA: TGCGCCAGCAGCTTTCAGGGGGATGAAAAACTGTTTTTT; CDR3 protein: CASSFQGDEKLFF
J gene: TRBJ1-1; clone size: .; D gene: .; CDR3 length: 14; V gene: TRBV10-2; CDR3 DNA: TGCGCCAGCACTTTCGACAGGAGAGGCACTGAAGCTTTCTTT; CDR3 protein: CASTFDRRGTEAFF
J gene: TRBJ1-2; clone size: once; D gene: .; CDR3 length: 17; V gene: TRBV7-8; CDR3 DNA: TGTGCCAGCAGCTTAGAGGTCTTCGACACCTCACCCTATGGCTACACCTTC; CDR3 protein: CASSLEVFDTSPYGYTF
J gene: TRBJ2-3; clone size: .; D gene: .; CDR3 length: 15; V gene: TRBV5-5; CDR3 DNA: TGTGCCAGCAGCGATCAGGGGCCTAGCACAGATACGCAGTATTTT; CDR3 protein: CASSDQGPSTDTQYF
J gene: TRBJ1-3; clone size: .; D gene: .; CDR3 length: 16; V gene: TRBV6-6; CDR3 DNA: TGTGCCAGCAGTTACCAAGGGGGGGGCTCTGGAAACACCATATATTTT; CDR3 protein: CASSYQGGGSGNTIYF
J gene: TRBJ2-7; clone size: .; D gene: .; CDR3 length: 18; V gene: TRBV7-2; CDR3 DNA: TGTGCCAGCAGCTTAAAGGATGCGGTGGGTACCGCCCTCTACGAGCAGTACTTC; CDR3 protein: CASSLKDAVGTALYEQYF
J gene: TRBJ1-4; clone size: .; D gene: TRBD1; CDR3 length: 17; V gene: TRBV11-2; CDR3 DNA: TGTGCCAGCAGCTTAGATTTTAGTGGACAGGGAGATGAAAAACTGTTTTTT; CDR3 protein: CASSLDFSGQGDEKLFF
J gene: TRBJ1-3; clone size: .; D gene: .; CDR3 length: 14; V gene: TRBV5-4; CDR3 DNA: TGTGCCAGCAGCTCCGGGACATCAGGAAACACCATATATTTT; CDR3 protein: CASSSGTSGNTIYF
J gene: TRBJ1-6; clone size: .; D gene: TRBD1; CDR3 length: 15; V gene: TRBV7-9; CDR3 DNA: TGTGCCAGCAGCCCCCGGACAGGGGGGAATTCACCCCTCCACTTT; CDR3 protein: CASSPRTGGNSPLHF
J gene: TRBJ2-7; clone size: once; D gene: .; CDR3 length: 14; V gene: TRBV3-1/TRBV3-2; CDR3 DNA: TGTGCCAGCAGCCCAAGACAGGTCTCCTACGAGCAGTACTTC; CDR3 protein: CASSPRQVSYEQYF
J gene: TRBJ1-4; clone size: .; D gene: TRBD1; CDR3 length: 13; V gene: TRBV30; CDR3 DNA: TGTGCCTGGGACAGGGGGGAACTAGAAAAACTGTTTTTT; CDR3 protein: CAWDRGELEKLFF
J gene: TRBJ1-2; clone size: .; D gene: .; CDR3 length: 12; V gene: TRBV19; CDR3 DNA: TGTGCCAGTAGTCCTCTAAGCTATGGCTACACCTTC; CDR3 protein: CASSPLSYGYTF
J gene: TRBJ2-1; clone size: once; D gene: TRBD2; CDR3 length: 15; V gene: TRBV7-2; CDR3 DNA: TGTGCCAGCAGCTTAGCTAGCGGGGGGGCCGAAGAGCAGTTCTTC; CDR3 protein: CASSLASGGAEEQFF
J gene: TRBJ1-2; clone size: .; D gene: .; CDR3 length: 16; V gene: TRBV7-9; CDR3 DNA: TGTGCCAGCAGCTCCCAGCTCGGGAGCGCCCTGAGGGGCTACACCTTC; CDR3 protein: CASSSQLGSALRGYTF
J gene: TRBJ1-1; clone size: .; D gene: .; CDR3 length: 13; V gene: TRBV11-3; CDR3 DNA: TGTGCCAGCAGCTTAGCTTTCTCCACTGAAGCTTTCTTT; CDR3 protein: CASSLAFSTEAFF
J gene: TRBJ1-2; clone size: .; D gene: .; CDR3 length: 16; V gene: TRBV4-2; CDR3 DNA: TGTGCCAGCAGCCAAGAAGTTGGTTTGAGCAACTATGGCTACACCTTC; CDR3 protein: CASSQEVGLSNYGYTF
J gene: TRBJ2-2; clone size: .; D gene: .; CDR3 length: 16; V gene: TRBV19; CDR3 DNA: TGTGCCAGTAGTATAAAGGCAGGGGTCAACACCGGGGAGCTGTTTTTT; CDR3 protein: CASSIKAGVNTGELFF
J gene: TRBJ1-2; clone size: .; D gene: .; CDR3 length: 15; V gene: TRBV6-2/TRBV6-3; CDR3 DNA: TGTGCCAGCAGTTACTCGGGGGAACTGAACTATGGCTACACCTTC; CDR3 protein: CASSYSGELNYGYTF
J gene: TRBJ1-1; clone size: .; D gene: .; CDR3 length: 14; V gene: TRBV6-1; CDR3 DNA: TGTGCCAGCAGTGAAAACGCAGCTAACACTGAAGCTTTCTTT; CDR3 protein: CASSENAANTEAFF
J gene: TRBJ2-7; clone size: once; D gene: .; CDR3 length: 13; V gene: TRBV4-1; CDR3 DNA: TGCGCCAGCAGCCAACTGACAGAATACGAGCAGTACTTC; CDR3 protein: CASSQLTEYEQYF
J gene: TRBJ1-1; clone size: few; D gene: .; CDR3 length: 14; V gene: TRBV19; CDR3 DNA: TGTGCCAGTAGGCCAGGGCCAATGATGGCTGAAGCTTTCTTT; CDR3 protein: CASRPGPMMAEAFF
J gene: TRBJ2-2; clone size: .; D gene: .; CDR3 length: 15; V gene: TRBV10-3; CDR3 DNA: TGTGCCATCAGTATTCGGGAGACCGAAGCCGGGGAGCTGTTTTTT; CDR3 protein: CAISIRETEAGELFF
J gene: TRBJ2-7; clone size: .; D gene: TRBD1; CDR3 length: 15; V gene: TRBV9; CDR3 DNA: TGTGCCAGCAGCTCCCTGGGGACAGGGGCCTACGAGCAGTACTTC; CDR3 protein: CASSSLGTGAYEQYF